These T cell receptor beta chains were read from a single sample in a study of shared clonotypes between healthy human individuals. Sequenced by immunoSEQ multiplex PCR; TCRdb stores in-frame clones only, minus some. The sample lists 400,000 or so clones, about 96% occurring once. Material: memory CD8+ T cells sorted from blood. These receptors were taken from a young man in good health. CDR3s include the opening cysteine and the closing phenylalanine or tryptophan. Fields, in order: D gene, CDR3 length, clone size, J gene, V gene, CDR3 DNA, CDR3 protein. A D gene is named only where the DNA matches it firmly. Rows may omit the clone size; those that give it use once, few, many or a size class.

D: TRBD2; length: 16; size: -; J: TRBJ2-1; V: TRBV11-2; DNA: TGTGCCAGCAGCTGGACTAGCGGGAGCTCCTACAATGAGCAGTTCTTC; CDR3: CASSWTSGSSYNEQFF
D: -; length: 13; size: -; J: TRBJ1-5; V: TRBV4-1; DNA: TGCGCCAGCAGCCCCATAGTGGGGCAGCCCCAGCATTTT; CDR3: CASSPIVGQPQHF
D: -; length: 15; size: -; J: TRBJ2-1; V: TRBV30; DNA: TGTGCCTGGAGCAGGGGTAGCGGACTCTACAATGAGCAGTTCTTC; CDR3: CAWSRGSGLYNEQFF
D: -; length: 13; size: -; J: TRBJ2-7; V: TRBV11-2; DNA: TGTGCCAGCAGTTTGACAGAACCCTACGAGCAGTACTTC; CDR3: CASSLTEPYEQYF
D: TRBD2; length: 15; size: -; J: TRBJ2-5; V: TRBV5-1; DNA: TGCGCCAGCAGCCGAGGGGCAGGGACTATGGAGACCCAGTACTTC; CDR3: CASSRGAGTMETQYF
D: TRBD1; length: 16; size: -; J: TRBJ1-1; V: TRBV5-1; DNA: TGCGCCAGCAGCTTGGCCTCGACAGGGGGACGGGCTGAAGCTTTCTTT; CDR3: CASSLASTGGRAEAFF
D: -; length: 13; size: -; J: TRBJ1-4; V: TRBV15; DNA: TGTGCCACCAGCAGAGTTCCCGGTGAAAAACTGTTTTTT; CDR3: CATSRVPGEKLFF
D: -; length: 12; size: -; J: TRBJ2-5; V: TRBV11-1; DNA: TGTGCCAGCAGCTTAGTCCGGGAGACCCAGTACTTC; CDR3: CASSLVRETQYF
D: TRBD1; length: 17; size: -; J: TRBJ1-2; V: TRBV5-5; DNA: TGTGCCAGCAGCTTGGATATCGCAGGGGGTTCTTTCTATGGCTACACCTTC; CDR3: CASSLDIAGGSFYGYTF
D: -; length: 13; size: once; J: TRBJ2-6; V: TRBV18; DNA: TGTGCCAGCTCACCAGGAGGGGCCAACGTCCTGACTTTC; CDR3: CASSPGGANVLTF
D: -; length: 15; size: -; J: TRBJ2-5; V: TRBV10-3; DNA: TGTGCCATCAGTCCCTCCGACAGGGGAGGGGAGACCCAGTACTTC; CDR3: CAISPSDRGGETQYF
D: -; length: 13; size: -; J: TRBJ2-7; V: TRBV19; DNA: TGTGCCAGTAGTATTCGGGACACCTACGAGCAGTACTTC; CDR3: CASSIRDTYEQYF
D: TRBD1; length: 15; size: once; J: TRBJ2-5; V: TRBV11-2; DNA: TGTGCCAGCAGCTTAGGCTGGACAGGAAAAGAGACCCAGTACTTC; CDR3: CASSLGWTGKETQYF
D: TRBD1; length: 15; size: -; J: TRBJ2-7; V: TRBV28; DNA: TGTGCCAGCAGTTCCCCCGGGACAGGGGCAGGCGAGCAGTACTTC; CDR3: CASSSPGTGAGEQYF
D: -; length: 13; size: -; J: TRBJ1-1; V: TRBV30; DNA: TGTGCCTGGAGTTATCAGACAGGTGACGAAGCTTTCTTT; CDR3: CAWSYQTGDEAFF
D: -; length: 14; size: -; J: TRBJ2-1; V: TRBV6-5; DNA: TGTGCCAGCAGTTACGAAACTAGCCAGAATGAGCAGTTCTTC; CDR3: CASSYETSQNEQFF
D: -; length: 11; size: -; J: TRBJ2-1; V: TRBV28; DNA: TGTGCCAGCAGTATCGGGAATGAGCAGTTCTTC; CDR3: CASSIGNEQFF
D: TRBD1; length: 14; size: -; J: TRBJ1-1; V: TRBV30; DNA: TGTGCCTGGAGTGCAGGGGGTGCGAACACTGAAGCTTTCTTT; CDR3: CAWSAGGANTEAFF
D: -; length: 12; size: -; J: TRBJ2-7; V: TRBV28; DNA: TGTGCCAGCACCAGGGTGGGTTACGAGCAGTACTTC; CDR3: CASTRVGYEQYF
D: -; length: 13; size: -; J: TRBJ2-4; V: TRBV6-5; DNA: TGTGCCAGCGCGGGACTAGCCAAAAACATTCAGTACTTC; CDR3: CASAGLAKNIQYF
D: -; length: 15; size: once; J: TRBJ2-1; V: TRBV6-5; DNA: TGTGCCAGCAGTTACTCCGGGAGCTCCTACAATGAGCAGTTCTTC; CDR3: CASSYSGSSYNEQFF
D: TRBD1; length: 12; size: -; J: TRBJ2-7; V: TRBV30; DNA: TGTGCTGCCGGGACAGGGCGCTACGAGCAGTACTTC; CDR3: CAAGTGRYEQYF
D: -; length: 12; size: -; J: TRBJ2-7; V: TRBV27; DNA: TGTGCCAGCAGTTTGGACACCTACGAGCAGTACTTC; CDR3: CASSLDTYEQYF
D: -; length: 12; size: -; J: TRBJ1-5; V: TRBV10-3; DNA: TGTGCCACCAACCCGGGAGGCCAGCCCCAGCATTTT; CDR3: CATNPGGQPQHF
D: TRBD1; length: 14; size: -; J: TRBJ2-7; V: TRBV7-9; DNA: TGTGCCAGCAGCCGATCGGGACAGGGCTACGAGCAGTACTTC; CDR3: CASSRSGQGYEQYF
D: TRBD1; length: 14; size: -; J: TRBJ1-1; V: TRBV6-6; DNA: TGTGCCAGCAGTTACACACTGGACAGGGAAGGAGCTTTCTTT; CDR3: CASSYTLDREGAFF
D: -; length: 13; size: -; J: TRBJ2-7; V: TRBV10-3; DNA: TGTGCCATCAGAAGACAGCGTTCCTACGAGCAGTACTTC; CDR3: CAIRRQRSYEQYF
D: TRBD2; length: 17; size: -; J: TRBJ2-4; V: TRBV10-2; DNA: TGCGCCAGCAGTGTAGGACTAGCGGGAGGGGCCAAAAACATTCAGTACTTC; CDR3: CASSVGLAGGAKNIQYF
D: -; length: 13; size: -; J: TRBJ2-7; V: TRBV28; DNA: TGTGCCAGCAGAAGACAGAGCTCCTACGAGCAGTACTTC; CDR3: CASRRQSSYEQYF
D: -; length: 13; size: -; J: TRBJ1-4; V: TRBV29-1; DNA: TGCAGCGCCATGGACAGTTCTAATGAAAAACTGTTTTTT; CDR3: CSAMDSSNEKLFF
D: TRBD2; length: 13; size: -; J: TRBJ2-7; V: TRBV10-3; DNA: TGTGCCATCAGTGCCACTAGCGAAGACGAGCAGTACTTC; CDR3: CAISATSEDEQYF
D: TRBD2; length: 15; size: -; J: TRBJ2-1; V: TRBV30; DNA: TGTGCCTGGAGTGTAGGACTAGCGGTATACAATGAGCAGTTCTTC; CDR3: CAWSVGLAVYNEQFF
D: -; length: 16; size: -; J: TRBJ1-2; V: TRBV5-6; DNA: TGTGCCAGCAGCTTTCCTCACCTGAGGGACCTCTATGGCTACACCTTC; CDR3: CASSFPHLRDLYGYTF
D: TRBD2; length: 15; size: -; J: TRBJ2-7; V: TRBV7-2; DNA: TGTGCCAGCAGCTTTACTAGCGGGCCCTCCTACGAGCAGTACTTC; CDR3: CASSFTSGPSYEQYF
D: -; length: 13; size: once; J: TRBJ1-2; V: TRBV7-9; DNA: TGTGCCAGCAGCTTAGCAGGGGCCTATGGCTACACCTTC; CDR3: CASSLAGAYGYTF
D: -; length: 15; size: -; J: TRBJ2-2; V: TRBV4-2; DNA: TGTGCCAGCAGCCCCGTAACGGCGAACACCGGGGAGCTGTTTTTT; CDR3: CASSPVTANTGELFF
D: TRBD2; length: 14; size: -; J: TRBJ2-3; V: TRBV7-9; DNA: TGTGCCAGCAGCGCTAGCGGGAGCACAGATACGCAGTATTTT; CDR3: CASSASGSTDTQYF
D: -; length: 15; size: -; J: TRBJ2-5; V: TRBV5-1; DNA: TGCGCCAGCAGCTTGGGGGCGATCGTGAAGGAGACCCAGTACTTC; CDR3: CASSLGAIVKETQYF
D: TRBD2; length: 13; size: -; J: TRBJ2-1; V: TRBV28; DNA: TGTGCCAGCAGTTGGACTAGCTACAATGAGCAGTTCTTC; CDR3: CASSWTSYNEQFF
D: -; length: 17; size: -; J: TRBJ2-1; V: TRBV7-9; DNA: TGTGCCAGCAGCTTAGATCCTGGCGGGATGGTCTACAATGAGCAGTTCTTC; CDR3: CASSLDPGGMVYNEQFF
D: TRBD1; length: 15; size: -; J: TRBJ1-3; V: TRBV10-3; DNA: TGTGCCATCAGTGAGTCGGGACAGGCCCCAAACACCATATATTTT; CDR3: CAISESGQAPNTIYF
D: -; length: 15; size: -; J: TRBJ2-5; V: TRBV30; DNA: TGTGCCTGGAGTGTACGAGGCGGAAGTAGGGAGACCCAGTACTTC; CDR3: CAWSVRGGSRETQYF
D: -; length: 15; size: once; J: TRBJ2-1; V: TRBV7-9; DNA: TGTGCCAGCAGCTGGGGCAGGGATTGGGCTAATGAGCAGTTCTTC; CDR3: CASSWGRDWANEQFF